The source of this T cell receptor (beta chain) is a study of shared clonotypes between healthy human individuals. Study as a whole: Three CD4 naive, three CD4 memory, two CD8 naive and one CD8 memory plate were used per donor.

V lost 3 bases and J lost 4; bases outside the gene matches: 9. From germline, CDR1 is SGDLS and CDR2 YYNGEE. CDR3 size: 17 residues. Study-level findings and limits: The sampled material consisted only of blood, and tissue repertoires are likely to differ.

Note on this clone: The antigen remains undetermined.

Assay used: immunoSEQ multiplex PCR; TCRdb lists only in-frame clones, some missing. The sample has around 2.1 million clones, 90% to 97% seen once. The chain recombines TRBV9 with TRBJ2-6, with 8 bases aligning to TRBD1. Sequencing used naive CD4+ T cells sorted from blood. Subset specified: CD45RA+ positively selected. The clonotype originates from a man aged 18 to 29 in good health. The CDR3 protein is CASSGPGGASGANVLTF. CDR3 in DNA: TGTGCCAGCAGCGGCCCAGGGGGCGCGTCGGGGGCCAACGTCCTGACTTTC.